This TCR beta chain was identified during a study of shared clonotypes between healthy human individuals. Method: immunoSEQ multiplex PCR; TCRdb's copy keeps in-frame clones and lacks some. The sample holds about 1.5 million clones, approximately 98% seen once. The germline gives CDR1 MGHRA, CDR2 YSYEKL. This CDR3 region has 14 residues. Trimming took 0 bases from V and 5 from J, leaving 8 bases between them. Sequencing was done on a sample of naive CD4+ T cells sorted from blood. Indicated subset: CD45RA+ positively selected. The TCR was taken from a man aged 30-40 years in good health. The chain employs TRBV4-1 and TRBJ1-5; the D gene is possibly TRBD1 (5 bases). Here the CDR3 reads CASSQERGYQPQHF. Here the CDR3 DNA reads TGCGCCAGCAGCCAAGAGAGGGGTTATCAGCCCCAGCATTTT.